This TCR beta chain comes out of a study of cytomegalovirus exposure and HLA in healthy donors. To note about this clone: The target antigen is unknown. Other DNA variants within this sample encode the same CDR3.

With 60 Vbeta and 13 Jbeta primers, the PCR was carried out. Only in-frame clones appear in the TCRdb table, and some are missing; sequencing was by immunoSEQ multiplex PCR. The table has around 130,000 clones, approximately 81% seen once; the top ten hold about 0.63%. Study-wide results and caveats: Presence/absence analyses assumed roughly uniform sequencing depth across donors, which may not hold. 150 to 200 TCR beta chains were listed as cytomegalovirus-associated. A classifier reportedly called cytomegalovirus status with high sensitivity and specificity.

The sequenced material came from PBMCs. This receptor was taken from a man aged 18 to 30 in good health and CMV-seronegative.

The DNA for the CDR3 is TGTGCCAGCAGCTTGGGTGGAGGCAATCAGCCCCAGCATTTT. Its translation is CASSLGGGNQPQHF. The V gene is TRBV5-4, the J gene TRBJ1-5; D not certain. The germline V gene has CDR1 SGHNT and CDR2 YYREEE (reference sequence). The CDR3 totals 14 residues. V lost 0 bases, J lost 2 bases, and 6 bases lay in between.